This T cell receptor beta chain appears in the sequencing data of a study of blood T cell repertoires in COVID-19. Looking at the study overall: Samples taken during acute and convalescent COVID-19 were collected in the United States, Italy and Spain. The analysed material was cDNA or gDNA that came from T cells, B-cell-depleted T cells, or PBMCs.

The CDR3 runs 14 residues. Sequenced by immunoSEQ multiplex PCR; TCRdb stores in-frame clones only, minus some. The data show around 50,000 clones, about 86% seen once. Patients in Seattle were enrolled during active infection, then followed longitudinally. Sequenced input: peripheral blood. This sequence originates from a woman between 55 and 75 years old with COVID-19, enrolled during active disease. V is TRBV21-1 and J is TRBJ2-3; the D call of TRBD1 is as the table states it, not checked on the DNA. TRBV21-1 is a known pseudogene. The CDR3 DNA sequence: TGTGCCAGCAGCAAGCCGGGACACTCAGATACGCAGTATTTT. It encodes CASSKPGHSDTQYF.